The table lists the clone carrying this TCR beta chain with a count of one. The data derive from a study of blood T cell repertoires in COVID-19. Some clones are missing from TCRdb's copy, which holds only in-frame ones; the method was immunoSEQ multiplex PCR. Here the sample spans 43,000 or so clones, approximately 90% being singletons. Germline assignment: CDR1 MNHNS and CDR2 SASEGT. The CDR3 is 14 amino acids. Trimming stripped 4 bases from V and 2 bases from J, with 9 bases between. Sequenced input: peripheral blood. The TCR was taken from a man aged 60-69 years with active COVID-19. This chain connects TRBV6-1 to TRBJ2-1, with D perhaps matching TRBD2 (5 bases). CDR3 coding DNA: TGTGCCAGCAGTGGGTCAGCGGCCTACAATGAGCAGTTCTTC. Its translation: CASSGSAAYNEQFF.